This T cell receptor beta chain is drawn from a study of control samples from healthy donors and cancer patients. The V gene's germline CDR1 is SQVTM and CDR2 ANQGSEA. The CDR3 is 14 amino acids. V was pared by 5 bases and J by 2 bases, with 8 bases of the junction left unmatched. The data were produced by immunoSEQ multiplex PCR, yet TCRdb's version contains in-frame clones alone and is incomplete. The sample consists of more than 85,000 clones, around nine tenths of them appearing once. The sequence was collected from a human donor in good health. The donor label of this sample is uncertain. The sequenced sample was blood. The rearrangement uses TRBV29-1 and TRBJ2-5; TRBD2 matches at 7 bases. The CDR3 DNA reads TGCAGCGTTTGGAAAACGGGACTACAAGAGACCCAGTACTTC. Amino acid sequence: CSVWKTGLQETQYF.